Here is one TCR beta chain with its context. The data were taken from a study of technical replicates of blood from a few donors. Assay: immunoSEQ multiplex PCR; the TCRdb copy retains only in-frame clones and omits some. The table records roughly 83,000 clones, roughly nine tenths of them present only once. The CDR3 loop spans 16 amino acids. V was trimmed by 0 bases and J by 4 bases, leaving 16 bases between them. The V gene's germline CDR1 is SGHVS and CDR2 FQNEAQ. The sequencing sample was made of T cells isolated from PBMCs. This chain connects TRBV7-8 to TRBJ2-7; D perhaps matches TRBD2 (6 bases). The receptor's source is a human donor in good health. The CDR3 DNA reads as TGTGCCAGCAGCTTAGCGCTAGAGTCCGGGGGATACGAGCAGTACTTC. It specifies CASSLALESGGYEQYF.